The rows below give T cell receptor beta chains drawn from one sample of a study of blood T cell repertoires in COVID-19. The assay was immunoSEQ multiplex PCR, and TCRdb's table has in-frame clones only and misses some. The sample yields about 99,000 clones, 70% to 90% seen once. Specimen: peripheral blood. These receptors were taken from a human donor in a cohort sampled during active COVID-19. The CDR3 runs from the conserved cysteine through the conserved F or W. The D gene is left open where the match is weak. The size field is filled for only some rows; it gives once, few, many or a size class.

d_call | clone_size | j_call | v_call | cdr3_nt | cdr3_aa
TRBD1 | once | TRBJ1-1 | TRBV28 | TGTGCCAGCAGTTTAATTGGACAGGGGGCCTCTGAAGCTTTCTTT | CASSLIGQGASEAFF
TRBD1 | . | TRBJ2-2 | TRBV6-2/TRBV6-3 | TGTGCCAGCAGCCGAGGGGGCAACACCGGGGAGCTGTTTTTT | CASSRGGNTGELFF
. | . | TRBJ1-6 | TRBV9 | TGTGCCAGCAGCGCGAGACAGATTAATTCACCCCTCCACTTT | CASSARQINSPLHF
TRBD1 | few | TRBJ1-1 | TRBV19 | TGTGCCAGTAGGAATACAGGGGAAGCCACTGAAGCTTTCTTT | CASRNTGEATEAFF
TRBD2 | . | TRBJ2-7 | TRBV27 | TGTGCCAGCAGTTTATCGGGGGGTAGCGGGGCTTTCTCCTACGAGCAGTACTTC | CASSLSGGSGAFSYEQYF
TRBD1 | . | TRBJ1-5 | TRBV4-1 | TGCGCCAGCAGCCAAGATCCCCAGGGGGCGTATCAGCCCCAGCATTTT | CASSQDPQGAYQPQHF
. | . | TRBJ2-7 | TRBV7-9 | TGTGCCAGCAGCTTAACTGATTACGAGCAGTACTTC | CASSLTDYEQYF
. | once | TRBJ2-6 | TRBV7-8 | TGTGCCAGCAGCTTAGATTGGGGGGACCCTGGGGCCAACGTCCTGACTTTC | CASSLDWGDPGANVLTF
TRBD2 | . | TRBJ2-2 | TRBV7-9 | TGTGCCAGCAGCAGAAGCAGCGGGGGGGCCCATAAAGACACCGGGGAGCTGTTTTTT | CASSRSSGGAHKDTGELFF
TRBD2 | . | TRBJ2-5 | TRBV15 | TGTGCCACCAGCAGAGACCTGACGGGAGGCTGGGAGACCCAGTACTTC | CATSRDLTGGWETQYF
. | . | TRBJ2-2 | TRBV19 | TGTGCCAGCCCTATGGAAACTAGCCAATTAACACGGAACACCGGGGAGCTGTTTTTT | CASPMETSQLTRNTGELFF
TRBD2 | . | TRBJ2-3 | TRBV4-2 | TGTGCCAGCAGCCCAAGCGGGGGGGGCACAGATACGCAGTATTTT | CASSPSGGGTDTQYF
TRBD1 | . | TRBJ1-2 | TRBV6-5 | TGTGCCAGCGGGGGACAGATATATGGCTACACCTTC | CASGGQIYGYTF
. | . | TRBJ1-1 | TRBV18 | TGTGCCAGCTCACAGCAGGGCGACACTGAAGCTTTCTTT | CASSQQGDTEAFF
. | . | TRBJ1-2 | TRBV3-1/TRBV3-2 | TGTGCCAGCACCGTGCACCGGGGTTCCTATGGCTACACCTTC | CASTVHRGSYGYTF
TRBD1 | once | TRBJ1-1 | TRBV5-4 | TGTGCCAGCAGCCTCGAACCGGGACAGGGGGGAGGCACTGAAGCTTTCTTT | CASSLEPGQGGGTEAFF
. | . | TRBJ1-3 | TRBV9 | TGTGCCAGCAGCGTAATGAGCTCTGGAAACACCATATATTTT | CASSVMSSGNTIYF
TRBD1 | . | TRBJ1-1 | TRBV13 | TGTGCCAGCAGCTCGATACAGGGGTTCGTTGGGTTGTACACTGAAGCTTTCTTT | CASSSIQGFVGLYTEAFF
TRBD2 | . | TRBJ2-7 | TRBV5-8 | TGTGCCAGCAGCGCCGGCGGCGGGAGGATCTACGAGCAGTACTTC | CASSAGGGRIYEQYF
. | . | TRBJ2-1 | TRBV6-6 | TGTGCCAGCAGTTACCGGTCAGGAGGGGTTGAGCAGTTCTTC | CASSYRSGGVEQFF
TRBD2 | . | TRBJ2-7 | TRBV7-6 | TGTGCCAGCAGTTTGGGGAGGGGATACGAGCAGTACTTC | CASSLGRGYEQYF
. | few | TRBJ2-1 | TRBV7-9 | TGTGCCAGCAGCCCACACGTCTCCTACAATGAGCAGTTCTTC | CASSPHVSYNEQFF
. | . | TRBJ2-7 | TRBV28 | TGTGCCAGCAGGGCCAGTCTCTACGAGCAGTACTTC | CASRASLYEQYF
. | . | TRBJ2-2 | TRBV18 | TGTGCCAGCTCACAGGACAGTTCACCCGGGGAGCTGTTTTTT | CASSQDSSPGELFF
TRBD1 | few | TRBJ1-5 | TRBV27 | TGTGCCAGCAGCGACAGGGGGCATCAGCCCCAGCATTTT | CASSDRGHQPQHF
. | . | TRBJ1-6 | TRBV12-3/TRBV12-4 | TGTGCCAGCAGTTTCGCTAGCAATTCACCCCTCCACTTT | CASSFASNSPLHF
. | . | TRBJ1-5 | TRBV28 | TGTGCCAGCAGTTACCCGAGCGAAGGCAATCAGCCCCAGCATTTT | CASSYPSEGNQPQHF
TRBD2 | . | TRBJ2-3 | TRBV18 | TGTGCCAGCTCACCACGGGCTAGCGGGGTCACAGATACGCAGTATTTT | CASSPRASGVTDTQYF
. | . | TRBJ2-1 | TRBV7-3 | TGTGCCAGCAGCCCGATCTTGGGGCGGGGAAACAATGAGCAGTTCTTC | CASSPILGRGNNEQFF
TRBD1 | . | TRBJ1-2 | TRBV5-8 | TGTGCCAGCAGCCTGGACAGGGGCCTTGGCTATGGCTACACCTTC | CASSLDRGLGYGYTF
. | . | TRBJ1-1 | TRBV3-1/TRBV3-2 | TGTGCCAGCAGCCCTTGGAATGTCGGGGACACTGAAGCTTTCTTT | CASSPWNVGDTEAFF
TRBD1 | . | TRBJ1-5 | TRBV7-2 | TGTGCCAGCAGCCCACAGGGGTTTGGCAATCAGCCCCAGCATTTT | CASSPQGFGNQPQHF
. | . | TRBJ1-1 | TRBV6-1 | TGTGCCAGCAGTGAAGCTGCCGGGACAACTGAAGCTTTCTTT | CASSEAAGTTEAFF
. | . | TRBJ2-5 | TRBV27 | TGTGCCAGCAGCAACCGGGATCAAGAGACCCAGTACTTC | CASSNRDQETQYF
. | . | TRBJ1-2 | TRBV6-6 | TGTGCCAGCTCATCCCATGGGCAGAGCAACTATGGCTACACCTTC | CASSSHGQSNYGYTF
. | . | TRBJ1-2 | TRBV5-4 | TGTGCCAGCCGCCCACGTGATCAGGGCTACACCTTC | CASRPRDQGYTF
. | . | TRBJ1-2 | TRBV4-3 | TGCGCCAGCAGCCACCGGGGGGGGAACTATGGCTACACCTTC | CASSHRGGNYGYTF
. | . | TRBJ2-7 | TRBV28 | TGTGCCAGCAGCTACGGACACATCTACGAGCAGTACTTC | CASSYGHIYEQYF
TRBD1 | . | TRBJ1-4 | TRBV9 | TGTGCCAGCAGCGAGGGACAGGGGGAAAAACTGTTTTTT | CASSEGQGEKLFF
TRBD1 | . | TRBJ2-1 | TRBV18 | TGTGCCAGCTCACGCGACAGGGGGCGCCCCTACAATGAGCAGTTCTTC | CASSRDRGRPYNEQFF
. | . | TRBJ2-7 | TRBV4-1 | TGCGCCAGCAGCCCAAAGCAGACTCGGACAGAGATCATCTACGAGCAGTACTTC | CASSPKQTRTEIIYEQYF
TRBD2 | . | TRBJ2-2 | TRBV10-3 | TGTGCCATCACTCCGAATGGCGGGGGGCCCGGGGAGCTGTTTTTT | CAITPNGGGPGELFF
TRBD1 | . | TRBJ1-5 | TRBV19 | TGTGCCAGTAGTATTGGGACAGGGGACCTGTTGAGTAATCAGCCCCAGCATTTT | CASSIGTGDLLSNQPQHF
. | once | TRBJ1-1 | TRBV15 | TGTGCCACCAGCAGCACCTGGGAGGTGGATTTCGGGGGATTGGACACTGAAGCTTTCTTT | CATSSTWEVDFGGLDTEAFF
. | . | TRBJ1-2 | TRBV5-5 | TGTGCCAGCAGCAACCCAGGGGTAGGCGGCTACACCTTC | CASSNPGVGGYTF